Listed below are T cell receptor beta chains from one sample, sequenced in a study of CD8 T cells in Susac syndrome. TCRdb itself ran the immunoSEQ multiplex PCR reads through MiXCR, one entry per CDR3 protein. The sample records 100,000 to 150,000 distinct CDR3 sequences, around 94% being singletons. Sequenced input: CD8+ T cells from PBMCs. These receptors were obtained from a human donor with Susac syndrome. The CDR3 runs from the conserved cysteine through the conserved F or W. Each record gives: clone size, V gene, J gene, D gene, CDR3 DNA, CDR3 protein. A D gene is named only where the DNA matches it firmly. Not every row has a clone size; where given, it reads once, few, many or a size class.

>.|TRBV30|TRBJ2-1|.
TGTGCCTCGAACAGGGAGAGGGTCCACAATGAGCAGTTCTTC
CASNRERVHNEQFF
>.|TRBV6-1|TRBJ2-7|TRBD2
TGTGCCAGCAGTGAAGGGACTAGCTATCGGTTCTCCTACGAGCAGTACTTC
CASSEGTSYRFSYEQYF
>.|TRBV7-2|TRBJ2-7|.
TGTGCCAGCAGCCCCCGGGACGGATACGAGCAGTACTTC
CASSPRDGYEQYF
>.|TRBV6-5|TRBJ2-7|TRBD1
TGTGCCAGCAGTTCCGGACAGGCCGGGTACGAGCAGTACTTC
CASSSGQAGYEQYF
>.|TRBV20-1|TRBJ1-3|.
TGCAGTGCTCAGAAGGAGGGGGGAAACACCATATATTTT
CSAQKEGGNTIYF
>.|TRBV20-1|TRBJ2-3|.
TGCAGTGCTAGGGGGATACCGGGGGTCGAGGAGAATACGCAGTATTTT
CSARGIPGVEENTQYF
>once|TRBV12-3/TRBV12-4|TRBJ2-5|.
TGTGCCAGCAGCCTACAACCAGGTTTCCAAGAGACCCAGTACTTC
CASSLQPGFQETQYF
>.|TRBV6-6|TRBJ2-3|TRBD2
TGTGCCAGCACTCTCACTAGCGGGGGGAGCACAGATACGCAGTATTTT
CASTLTSGGSTDTQYF
>once|TRBV5-4|TRBJ2-5|.
TGTGCCAGCAGCTTGCAGCTCCAAGAGACCCAGTACTTC
CASSLQLQETQYF
>.|TRBV7-9|TRBJ1-1|.
TGTGCCAGCAAGAACCTGAACACTGAAGCTTTCTTT
CASKNLNTEAFF
>.|TRBV15|TRBJ2-1|TRBD1
TGTGCCACCAGCGGGCTGACAGGGGACAATGAGCAGTTCTTC
CATSGLTGDNEQFF
>.|TRBV27|TRBJ1-2|.
TGTGCCAGCAGTAAACAGGGAATTCATGGCTACACCTTC
CASSKQGIHGYTF
>.|TRBV6-1|TRBJ1-5|.
TGTGCCAGCAGTGAATGGGTCCGGGGGGCTAATCAGCCCCAGCATTTT
CASSEWVRGANQPQHF
>.|TRBV12-3/TRBV12-4|TRBJ2-7|.
TGTGCCAGCACTTCATATGTTGTTAGGTCAGCCCCGAGCCACGAGCAGTACTTC
CASTSYVVRSAPSHEQYF
>.|TRBV19|TRBJ2-1|.
TGTGCCAGTAGTATTGGGGGACACAACTACAATGAGCAGTTCTTC
CASSIGGHNYNEQFF
>.|TRBV6-5|TRBJ1-1|TRBD1
TGTGCCAGCAGTTACAGGACAGGGTACGAGGCTTTCTTT
CASSYRTGYEAFF
>.|TRBV20-1|TRBJ1-2|.
TGCAGTGCTAGAGAACCCACAAGGGCCCCCAGGGGCTATGGCTACACCTTC
CSAREPTRAPRGYGYTF
>.|TRBV15|TRBJ1-2|.
TGTGCCACCAGCCCCCGAAATGAACTCTGGATTGGCTACACCTTC
CATSPRNELWIGYTF
>.|TRBV3-1|TRBJ2-1|.
TGTGCCAGCAGCCAAGATCTCCCGGGGGAGATCTTC
CASSQDLPGEIF
>.|TRBV2|TRBJ1-5|TRBD1
TGTGCCAGCAGTCCCGACAGGGTCGATCAGCCCCAGCATTTT
CASSPDRVDQPQHF
>.|TRBV24-1|TRBJ2-7|.
TGTGCCACCAGTGAACGTAACCCAGGGGAGGAGACCTACGAGCAGTACTTC
CATSERNPGEETYEQYF
>.|TRBV5-1|TRBJ1-1|.
TGCGCCAGCAGCTGGGGACAACTACCTATGAACACTGAAGCTTTCTTT
CASSWGQLPMNTEAFF
>.|TRBV19|TRBJ2-1|.
TGTGCCAGTAGTCCACTCCTCTACAATGAGCAGTTCTTC
CASSPLLYNEQFF
>.|TRBV19|TRBJ1-2|TRBD1
TGTGCCAGTACCCCACGGGAGACAGGGATTTTCTATGGCTACACCTTC
CASTPRETGIFYGYTF
>.|TRBV4-2|TRBJ2-1|.
TGTGCCAGCAGCCAAGATCTAACCAAGTGGCAGTTCTTC
CASSQDLTKWQFF
>.|TRBV29-1|TRBJ1-1|TRBD1
TGCAGCGTTGAGCATAGGACAGGGGTGGCTGAAGCTTTCTTT
CSVEHRTGVAEAFF
>.|TRBV12-3/TRBV12-4|TRBJ1-1|.
TGTGCCAGCGGGGCCCCTGAAGCTTTCTTT
CASGAPEAFF
>.|TRBV9|TRBJ2-2|.
TGTGCCAGCAGCGTAGAAAGTTACGGGGAGCTGTTTTTT
CASSVESYGELFF
>.|TRBV5-5|TRBJ2-1|TRBD1
TGTGCCAGCAGCGTTAACAGGGGGTCCTACAATGAGCAGTTCTTC
CASSVNRGSYNEQFF
>.|TRBV11-2|TRBJ1-1|.
TGTGCCAGCAGCTTTGATTTTAGGACTGTCACCACTGAAGCTTTCTTT
CASSFDFRTVTTEAFF
>.|TRBV29-1|TRBJ1-1|TRBD1
TGCAGCTGCACAGGGGGTTGGAACACTGAAGCTTTCTTT
CSCTGGWNTEAFF
>.|TRBV20-1|TRBJ1-1|.
TGCAGTGCTAGAGAACCAGGGGCTGGGACTGAAGCTTTCTTT
CSAREPGAGTEAFF
>once|TRBV4-1|TRBJ1-1|TRBD1
TGCGCCAGCAGCCAGCCGGGACAGACGAACACTGAAGCTTTCTTT
CASSQPGQTNTEAFF
>.|TRBV7-6|TRBJ1-5|TRBD1
TGTGCCAGCGGACAGGAGAATCAGCCCCAGCATTTT
CASGQENQPQHF
>.|TRBV14|TRBJ2-2|TRBD2
TGTGCCAGCAGACGTACAGGACTAGGAGCCGGGGAGCTGTTTTTT
CASRRTGLGAGELFF
>.|TRBV14|TRBJ2-5|.
TGTGCCAGCAGCCAAGTTCACACGCCCTTCGACGAGACCCAGTACTTC
CASSQVHTPFDETQYF
>.|TRBV11-2|TRBJ2-1|.
TGTGCCAGCAGCCCGGGCAGGGACCGAGACAATGAGCAGTTCTTC
CASSPGRDRDNEQFF
>.|TRBV23-1|TRBJ2-7|.
TGCGCCAGCAGTCAATCGAGGCCAAGGATCTACGAGCAGTACTTC
CASSQSRPRIYEQYF
>.|TRBV7-8|TRBJ1-6|TRBD1
TGTGCCAGCAGCGGGGGGACAGGGTTTGGTTCACCCCTCCACTTT
CASSGGTGFGSPLHF
>.|TRBV7-9|TRBJ2-1|.
TGTGCCAGCGGCGGGGCGGGGGCGCTTGTGAATGAGCAGTTCTTC
CASGGAGALVNEQFF
>.|TRBV15|TRBJ2-7|.
TGTGCCACCAGCCTGGGCAGGGGCTCCTACGAGCAGTACTTC
CATSLGRGSYEQYF
>.|TRBV4-2|TRBJ1-1|.
TGTGCCAGCAGGTTAGCAGGGCTTGGCACTGAAGCTTTCTTT
CASRLAGLGTEAFF
>.|TRBV5-1|TRBJ1-1|.
TGCGCCAGCAGCTTTTATCGACCCACTGAAGCTTTCTTT
CASSFYRPTEAFF
>.|TRBV5-6|TRBJ1-5|TRBD1
TGTGCCAGCAGCTTGGAGGCAGGGGGGAGCAATCAGCCCCAGCATTTT
CASSLEAGGSNQPQHF
>once|TRBV29-1|TRBJ1-1|.
TGCAGCGTCCGGGGTAGGAACACTGAAGCTTTCTTT
CSVRGRNTEAFF
>.|TRBV15|TRBJ1-1|TRBD1
TGTGCCACCAGCAGAGGGGACAGCTGGATGAACACTGAAGCTTTCTTT
CATSRGDSWMNTEAFF
>.|TRBV19|TRBJ2-5|.
TGTGCCAGTAGTATGTCTCAGGGTGAGACCCAGTACTTC
CASSMSQGETQYF
>.|TRBV24-1|TRBJ2-1|.
TGTGCCACCAGTGAGTCTGGAGGGGACAATGAGCAGTTCTTC
CATSESGGDNEQFF
>.|TRBV15|TRBJ2-7|.
TGTGCCACCAGCAGAGATAGGGGTTTGGGGTACGAGCAGTACTTC
CATSRDRGLGYEQYF
>.|TRBV20-1|TRBJ2-7|TRBD2
TGCAGTGCTAGAGACAGCGGGGCGTGGGACGAGCAGTACTTC
CSARDSGAWDEQYF
>.|TRBV29-1|TRBJ2-1|TRBD1
TGCAGCGTTGTTGGCCGGGACAGTTACAATGAGCAGTTCTTC
CSVVGRDSYNEQFF
>few|TRBV4-1|TRBJ2-7|.
TGCGCCAGCAGCCAAGATGGGCAGGGGTTCACCTACGAGCAGTACTTC
CASSQDGQGFTYEQYF
>.|TRBV9|TRBJ1-1|TRBD1
TGTGCCAGCAGCCAGGACAGGGGCACTGAAGCTTTCTTT
CASSQDRGTEAFF
>.|TRBV18|TRBJ2-3|.
TGTGCCAGCTCACCCAACAGGGAACGCACAGATACGCAGTATTTT
CASSPNRERTDTQYF